A selection of T cell receptor beta chains follows, all from one sample in a study of metastatic and nonmetastatic thyroid tumors. TCRdb re-called the PCR reads through MiXCR. This sample carries 45,000 to 65,000 clones, roughly 15% of them seen once, and the ten largest clones take 2.5% to 3%. Sequenced input: blood. The receptors shown here come from a female donor with papillary thyroid cancer or a benign thyroid nodule (not recorded which). Some clones in this sample may be carry-over from other donors' samples. Both conserved end residues are part of each CDR3. The D gene is left open where the match is weak.

d_gene	v_gene	j_gene	CDR3aa
NA	TRBV10-1	TRBJ2-7	CASSEGSPSYEQYF
NA	TRBV11-2	TRBJ1-6	CASSLGGASSYNSPLHF
TRBD2	TRBV5-8	TRBJ2-1	CASSEWGGGFDEQFF
NA	TRBV15	TRBJ1-6	CATSFWRGTNNSPLHF
NA	TRBV29-1	TRBJ1-2	CSASNNPGYTF
NA	TRBV20-1	TRBJ1-5	CSARLEQISNQPQHF
NA	TRBV20-1	TRBJ2-2	CNDPRGPGELFF
NA	TRBV6-1	TRBJ2-2	CASIEQAGDLFF
NA	TRBV5-8	TRBJ2-1	CASSFQFF
NA	TRBV6-1	TRBJ1-5	CASSIRTVYSNQPQHF
NA	TRBV28	TRBJ1-1	CASSLLGIEAFF
NA	TRBV19	TRBJ2-1	CASSVSTVLAHNEQFF
TRBD2	TRBV13	TRBJ2-7	CASSRNYRLTSNSYEQYF
NA	TRBV20-1	TRBJ1-6	CSASTRGSGSYNSPLHF
TRBD1	TRBV4-1	TRBJ1-2	CASSQSPRRQGVVYGYTF
NA	TRBV6-1	TRBJ1-1	CASSEVVAMNTEAFF
NA	TRBV12-3/TRBV12-4	TRBJ1-5	CASTTQGQPQHF
NA	TRBV19	TRBJ2-1	CASSDTLPRVSYNEQFF
NA	TRBV15	TRBJ1-4	CATSRDGQFNEKLFF
NA	TRBV18	TRBJ2-7	CASSPFRGEKGTYEQYF
TRBD1	TRBV19	TRBJ2-1	CASSPGTGGRTYNEQFF
NA	TRBV28	TRBJ1-3	CSSSSVRQRMGVSGNTIYF
NA	TRBV5-6	TRBJ2-3	CASSLQVTDTQYF
NA	TRBV12-5	TRBJ2-5	CASGAQRKGETQYF
NA	TRBV11-3	TRBJ2-1	CASSFRDGLYNEQFF
NA	TRBV5-1	TRBJ2-5	CASSLERQETQYF
NA	TRBV5-1	TRBJ2-7	CASSLQVSSYEQYF
NA	TRBV12-3/TRBV12-4	TRBJ1-1	CASTRRARWMNTEAFF
NA	TRBV29-1	TRBJ1-2	CSVLTGQMNYGYTF